This TCR beta chain was recovered during a study of blood T cell repertoires in COVID-19. Overall study: Nucleic acid was either cDNA or gDNA, and it came from T cells, B-cell-depleted T cells, or PBMCs.

Sequencing used immunoSEQ multiplex PCR; TCRdb keeps in-frame clones, though not all of them. The sample holds more than 35,000 clones, around 89% seen once. V lost 4 bases and J lost 3, with 12 bases in between. The CDR3 loop spans 14 amino acids. Germline CDR1 is SGHDN and CDR2 is FVKESK. The origin of this receptor is a man aged 30-40 years with active or convalescent COVID-19. The specimen sequenced was peripheral blood. The V call is TRBV14, the J call TRBJ1-2; no clear D. The chain's CDR3 is CASSLVGRDYGYTF. CDR3 nucleotide sequence: TGTGCCAGCAGCCTGGTTGGGAGAGACTATGGCTACACCTTC.